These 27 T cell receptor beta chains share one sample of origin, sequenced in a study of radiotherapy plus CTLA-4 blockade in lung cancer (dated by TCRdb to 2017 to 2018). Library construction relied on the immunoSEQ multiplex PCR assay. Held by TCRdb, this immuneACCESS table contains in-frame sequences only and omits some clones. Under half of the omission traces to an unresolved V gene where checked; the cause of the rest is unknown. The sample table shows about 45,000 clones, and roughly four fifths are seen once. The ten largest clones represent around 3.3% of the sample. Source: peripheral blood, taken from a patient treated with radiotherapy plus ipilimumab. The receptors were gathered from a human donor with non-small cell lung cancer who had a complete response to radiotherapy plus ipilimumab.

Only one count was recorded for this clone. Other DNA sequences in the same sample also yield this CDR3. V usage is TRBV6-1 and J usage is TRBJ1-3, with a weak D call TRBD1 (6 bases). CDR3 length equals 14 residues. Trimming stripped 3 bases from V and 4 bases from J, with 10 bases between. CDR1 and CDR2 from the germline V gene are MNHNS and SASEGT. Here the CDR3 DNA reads TGTGCCAGCAGTGAGGGGGCTCGGGGAAACACCATATATTTT. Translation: CASSEGARGNTIYF.

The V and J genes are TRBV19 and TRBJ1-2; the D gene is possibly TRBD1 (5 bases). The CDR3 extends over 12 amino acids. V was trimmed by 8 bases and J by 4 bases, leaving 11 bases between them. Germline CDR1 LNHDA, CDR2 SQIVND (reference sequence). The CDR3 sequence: CASSKDSYGYTF. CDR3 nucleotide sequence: TGTGCCAGTTCAAAAGACAGCTATGGCTACACCTTC.

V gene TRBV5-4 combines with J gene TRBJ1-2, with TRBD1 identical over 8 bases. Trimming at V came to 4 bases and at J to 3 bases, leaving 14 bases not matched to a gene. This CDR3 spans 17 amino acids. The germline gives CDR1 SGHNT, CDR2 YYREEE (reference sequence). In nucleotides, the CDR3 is TGTGCCAGCAGCCCCGCCCGGTCCAGGGGGCGATACTATGGCTACACCTTC. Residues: CASSPARSRGRYYGYTF.

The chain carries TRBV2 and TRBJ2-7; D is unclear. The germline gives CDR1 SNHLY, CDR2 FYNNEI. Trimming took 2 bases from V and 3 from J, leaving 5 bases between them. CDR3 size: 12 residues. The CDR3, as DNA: TGTGCCAGCAGTGAACAAAACTACGAGCAGTACTTC. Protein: CASSEQNYEQYF.

The CDR3 coding sequence is TGTGCCAGTAGTATATCGTTCGGTGGGAGGGGTCAATCCCATTCACCCCTCCACTTT. This encodes CASSISFGGRGQSHSPLHF. The chain recombines TRBV19 with TRBJ1-6, with D perhaps matching TRBD1 (5 bases). CDR1 is LNHDA and CDR2 is SQIVND in the germline V gene (reference sequence). V was trimmed by 2 bases and J by 8 bases, leaving 25 bases between them. CDR3 size: 19 residues. Looking up the rest from reference TRBV19 and TRBJ1-6 gives the full variable domain: DGGITQSPKYLFRKEGQNVTLSCEQNLNHDAMYWYRQDPGQGLRLIYYSQIVNDFQKGDIAEGYSVSREKKESFPLTVTSAQKNPTAFYLCASSISFGGRGQSHSPLHFGNGTRLTVT.

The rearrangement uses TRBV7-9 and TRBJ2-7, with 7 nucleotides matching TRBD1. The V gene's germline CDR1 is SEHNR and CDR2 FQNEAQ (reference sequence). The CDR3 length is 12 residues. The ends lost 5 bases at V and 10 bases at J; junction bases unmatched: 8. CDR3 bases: TGTGCCAGCAGCACAGGGACAGACACCCAGTACTTC. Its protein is CASSTGTDTQYF.

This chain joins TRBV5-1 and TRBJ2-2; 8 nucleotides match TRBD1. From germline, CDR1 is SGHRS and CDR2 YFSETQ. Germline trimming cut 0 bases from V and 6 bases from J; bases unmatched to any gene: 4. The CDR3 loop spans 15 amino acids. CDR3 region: CASSLVDRGAGELFF. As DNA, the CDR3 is TGCGCCAGCAGCTTGGTCGACAGGGGTGCCGGGGAGCTGTTTTTT.

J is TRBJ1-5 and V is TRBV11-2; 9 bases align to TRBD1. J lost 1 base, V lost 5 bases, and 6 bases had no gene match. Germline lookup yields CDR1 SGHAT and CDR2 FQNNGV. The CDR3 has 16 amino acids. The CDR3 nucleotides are TGTGCCAGCAGCCCGGGACAGGGAATGAGCAATCAGCCCCAGCATTTT. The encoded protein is CASSPGQGMSNQPQHF.

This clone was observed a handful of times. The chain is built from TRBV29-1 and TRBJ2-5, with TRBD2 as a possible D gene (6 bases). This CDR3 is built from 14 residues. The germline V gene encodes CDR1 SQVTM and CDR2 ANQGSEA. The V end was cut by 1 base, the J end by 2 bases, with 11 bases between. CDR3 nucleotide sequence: TGCAGCGTTGAAGGGGGAGGATATCAAGAGACCCAGTACTTC. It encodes CSVEGGGYQETQYF.

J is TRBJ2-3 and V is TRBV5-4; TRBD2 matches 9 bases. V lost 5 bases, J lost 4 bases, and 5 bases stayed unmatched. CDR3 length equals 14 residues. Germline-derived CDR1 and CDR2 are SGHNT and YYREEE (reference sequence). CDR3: CASSLGLAADTQYF. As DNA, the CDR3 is TGTGCCAGCAGTCTGGGACTAGCAGCAGATACGCAGTATTTT.

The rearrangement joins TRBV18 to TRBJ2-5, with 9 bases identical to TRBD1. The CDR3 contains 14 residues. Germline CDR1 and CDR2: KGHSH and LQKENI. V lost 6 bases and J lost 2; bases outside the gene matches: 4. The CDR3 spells CASSGQGLQETQYF. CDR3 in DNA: TGTGCCAGCTCCGGACAGGGGCTACAAGAGACCCAGTACTTC. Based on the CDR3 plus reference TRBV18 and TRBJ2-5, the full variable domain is NAGVMQNPRHLVRRRGQEARLRCSPMKGHSHVYWYRQLPEEGLKFMVYLQKENIIDESGMPKERFSAEFPKEGPSILRIQQVVRGDSAAYFCASSGQGLQETQYFGPGTRLLVL.

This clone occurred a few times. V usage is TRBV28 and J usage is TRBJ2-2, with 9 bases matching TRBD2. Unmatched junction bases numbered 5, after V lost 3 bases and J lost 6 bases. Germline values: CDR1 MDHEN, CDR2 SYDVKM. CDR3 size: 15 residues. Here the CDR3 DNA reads TGTGCCAGCAGTTTCCAGCGGGAGGAGGCCGGGGAGCTGTTTTTT. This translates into CASSFQREEAGELFF.

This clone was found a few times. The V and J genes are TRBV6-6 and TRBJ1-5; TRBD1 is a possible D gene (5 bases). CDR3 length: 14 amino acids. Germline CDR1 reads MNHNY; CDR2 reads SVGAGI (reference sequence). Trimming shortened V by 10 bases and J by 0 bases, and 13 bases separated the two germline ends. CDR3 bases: TGTGCCATTAAGGGACTAAATAGCAATCAGCCCCAGCATTTT. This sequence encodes CAIKGLNSNQPQHF.

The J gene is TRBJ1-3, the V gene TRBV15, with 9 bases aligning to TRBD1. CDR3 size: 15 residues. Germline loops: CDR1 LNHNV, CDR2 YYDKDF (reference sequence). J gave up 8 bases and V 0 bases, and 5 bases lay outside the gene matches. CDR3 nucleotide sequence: TGTGCCACCAGCAGAGATCGGACAGGGGTAGACACCATATATTTT. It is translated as CATSRDRTGVDTIYF. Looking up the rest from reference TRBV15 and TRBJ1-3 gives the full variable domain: DAMVIQNPRYQVTQFGKPVTLSCSQTLNHNVMYWYQQKSSQAPKLLFHYYDKDFNNEADTPDNFQSRRPNTSFCFLDIRSPGLGDTAMYLCATSRDRTGVDTIYFGEGSWLTVV.

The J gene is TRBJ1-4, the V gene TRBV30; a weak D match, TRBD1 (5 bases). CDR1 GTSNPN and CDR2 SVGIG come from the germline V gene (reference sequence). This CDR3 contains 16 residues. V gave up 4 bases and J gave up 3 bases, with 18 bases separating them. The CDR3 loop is CAWTGNLFSSNEKLFF. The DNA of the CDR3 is TGTGCCTGGACAGGGAATCTCTTCTCGTCTAATGAAAAACTGTTTTTT. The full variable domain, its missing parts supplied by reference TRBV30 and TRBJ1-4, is SQTIHQWPATLVQPVGSPLSLECTVEGTSNPNLYWYRQAAGRGLQLLFYSVGIGQISSEVPQNLSASRPQDRQFILSSKKLLLSDSGFYLCAWTGNLFSSNEKLFFGSGTQLSVL.

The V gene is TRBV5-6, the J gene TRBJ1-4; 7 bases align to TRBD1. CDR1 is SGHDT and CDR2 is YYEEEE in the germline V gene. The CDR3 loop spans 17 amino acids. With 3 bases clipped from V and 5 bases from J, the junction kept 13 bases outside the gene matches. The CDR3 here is CASSSRVYRGENEKLFF. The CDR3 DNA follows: TGTGCCAGCAGCTCGAGGGTTTACAGGGGCGAAAATGAAAAACTGTTTTTT.

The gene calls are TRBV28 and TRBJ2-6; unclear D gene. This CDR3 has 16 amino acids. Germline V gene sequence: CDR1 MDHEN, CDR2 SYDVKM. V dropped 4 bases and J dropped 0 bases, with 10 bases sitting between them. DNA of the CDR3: TGTGCCAGCAGTTCCCCCAGTCCCTCTGGGGCCAACGTCCTGACTTTC. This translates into CASSSPSPSGANVLTF.

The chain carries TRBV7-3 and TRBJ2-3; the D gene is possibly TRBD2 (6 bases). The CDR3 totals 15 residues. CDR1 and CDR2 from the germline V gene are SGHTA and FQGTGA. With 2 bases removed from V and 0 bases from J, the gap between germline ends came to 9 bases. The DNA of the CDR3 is TGTGCCAGCAGCTTATCCAGCGGGAGCACAGATACGCAGTATTTT. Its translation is CASSLSSGSTDTQYF.

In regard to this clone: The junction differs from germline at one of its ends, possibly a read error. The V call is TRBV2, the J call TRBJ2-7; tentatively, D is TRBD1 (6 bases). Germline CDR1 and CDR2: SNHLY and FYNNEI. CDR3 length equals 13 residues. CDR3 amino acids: CASKIGPILDSSF. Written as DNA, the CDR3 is TGTGCCAGCAAGATCGGCCCAATCCTGGACAGCTCCTTC.

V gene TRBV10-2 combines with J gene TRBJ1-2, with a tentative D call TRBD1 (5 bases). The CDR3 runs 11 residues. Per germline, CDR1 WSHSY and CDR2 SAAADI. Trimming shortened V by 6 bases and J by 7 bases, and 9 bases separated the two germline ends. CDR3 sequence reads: CASSGGAGYTF. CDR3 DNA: TGCGCCAGCAGCGGCGGGGCTGGCTACACCTTC.

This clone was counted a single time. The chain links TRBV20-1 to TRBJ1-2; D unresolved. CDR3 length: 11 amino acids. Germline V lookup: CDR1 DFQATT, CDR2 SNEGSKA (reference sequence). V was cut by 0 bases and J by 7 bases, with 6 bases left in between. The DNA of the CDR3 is TGCAGTGCTAGAGATCCGGGTGGCTACACCTTC. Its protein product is CSARDPGGYTF.

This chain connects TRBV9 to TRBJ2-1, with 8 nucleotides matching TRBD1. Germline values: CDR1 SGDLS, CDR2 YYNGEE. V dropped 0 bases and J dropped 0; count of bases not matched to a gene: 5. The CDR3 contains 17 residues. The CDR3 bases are TGTGCCAGCAGCGTAGTCGGGGACAGGAGCTCCTACAATGAGCAGTTCTTC. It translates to CASSVVGDRSSYNEQFF.

CDR3 coding DNA: TGCGCCAGCAGGTCCGGGACAGGGTCCGGGGAGCTGTTTTTT. Translated: CASRSGTGSGELFF. The chain combines TRBV10-1 with TRBJ2-2; 9 bases match TRBD1. With V trimmed by 6 bases and J by 6 bases, 5 bases remained unmatched. The germline CDR1 and CDR2 sequences are WNHNN and SYGVQD (reference sequence). CDR3 length: 14 residues.

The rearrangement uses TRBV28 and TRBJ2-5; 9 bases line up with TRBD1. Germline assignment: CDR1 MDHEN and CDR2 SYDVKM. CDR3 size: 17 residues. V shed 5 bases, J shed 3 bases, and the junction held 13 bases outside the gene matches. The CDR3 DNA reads TGTGCCAGCAGTGCGGACAGGGGACCCACTTTAAAAGAGACCCAGTACTTC. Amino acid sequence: CASSADRGPTLKETQYF. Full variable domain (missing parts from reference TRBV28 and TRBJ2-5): DVKVTQSSRYLVKRTGEKVFLECVQDMDHENMFWYRQDPGLGLRLIYFSYDVKMKEKGDIPEGYSVSREKKERFSLILESASTNQTSMYLCASSADRGPTLKETQYFGPGTRLLVL.

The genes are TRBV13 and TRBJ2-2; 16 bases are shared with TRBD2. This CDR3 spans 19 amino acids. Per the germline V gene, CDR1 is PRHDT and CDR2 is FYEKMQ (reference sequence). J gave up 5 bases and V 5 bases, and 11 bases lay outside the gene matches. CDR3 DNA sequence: TGTGCCAGCAGCCCGGGACTAGCGGGAGGGCCGAGGAGGACCGGGGAGCTGTTTTTT. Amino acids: CASSPGLAGGPRRTGELFF.

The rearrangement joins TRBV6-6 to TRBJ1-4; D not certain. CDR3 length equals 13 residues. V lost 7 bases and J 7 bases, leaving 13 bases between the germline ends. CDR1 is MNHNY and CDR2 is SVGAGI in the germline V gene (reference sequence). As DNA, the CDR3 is TGTGCCAGCATCCACGCGGGGTCTGAAAAACTGTTTTTT. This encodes CASIHAGSEKLFF.

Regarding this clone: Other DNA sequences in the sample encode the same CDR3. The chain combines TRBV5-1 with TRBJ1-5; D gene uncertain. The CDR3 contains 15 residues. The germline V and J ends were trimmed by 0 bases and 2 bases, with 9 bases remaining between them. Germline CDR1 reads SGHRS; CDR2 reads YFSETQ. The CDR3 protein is CASSLDGGGNQPQHF. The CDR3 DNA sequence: TGCGCCAGCAGCTTGGACGGAGGTGGCAATCAGCCCCAGCATTTT.